Listed below are T cell receptor beta chains from one sample, sequenced in a study of blood T cell repertoires in COVID-19. Repertoires were generated with immunoSEQ multiplex PCR, while TCRdb's copy carries only in-frame clones and drops some. The profile shows about 180,000 clones, about 84% of them singletons. Sequencing used peripheral blood. These receptors came from a human donor in a cohort sampled during active COVID-19. Both conserved end residues are part of each CDR3. The D gene is left open where the match is weak. Expanded clones get a size class; other rows say once, few or many, or leave the size out.

d_call j_call clone_size v_call cdr3_nt cdr3_aa
- TRBJ2-6 - TRBV4-1 TGCGCCAGCAGCCAAGATGAGGGCGCTGGGGCCAACGTCCTGACTTTC CASSQDEGAGANVLTF
TRBD1 TRBJ1-2 - TRBV27 TGTGCCAGCAGGCTGGGACAGGGGGTTATGGGCTACACCTTC CASRLGQGVMGYTF
TRBD1 TRBJ1-1 once TRBV30 TGTGCCTGGAGTGTACTGACAGGGGAGACTGAAGCTTTCTTT CAWSVLTGETEAFF
- TRBJ1-3 - TRBV5-1 TGCGCCAGCAGCCTAGACGGCTCTGGAAACACCATATATTTT CASSLDGSGNTIYF
TRBD2 TRBJ2-1 - TRBV10-2 TGCGCCAGCAGGGGTAGCGGGGGGGCTAATGAGCAGTTCTTC CASRGSGGANEQFF
TRBD2 TRBJ2-1 - TRBV28 TGTGCCAGCACCCGTGGGGGGGTTCAGTTCTTC CASTRGGVQFF
TRBD2 TRBJ2-3 - TRBV7-6 TGTGCCAGCAGCTTCACCGGGACTAGCGGGGGGCCCGATAGAGATACGCAGTATTTT CASSFTGTSGGPDRDTQYF
- TRBJ2-7 few TRBV5-4 TGTGCCAGCAGCCCGAGCAGGGCCCTTAACGAGCAGTACTTC CASSPSRALNEQYF
TRBD2 TRBJ2-1 - TRBV7-2 TGTGCCAGCAGCTCGGCCTTAGCGGGGGGCAAGTCATGGAATGAGCAGTTCTTC CASSSALAGGKSWNEQFF
TRBD1 TRBJ2-7 - TRBV19 TGTGCCACCGGGACAGGAACTTACGAGCAGTACTTC CATGTGTYEQYF